The subject of this entry is one T cell receptor (beta chain). Its antigen is not identified. The sample holds other DNA sequences that translate to the same CDR3. This sample was included in a study of cytomegalovirus exposure and HLA in healthy donors. General study results and limits: Association with HLA alleles at 0.05 false discovery rate was found for around 15,000 TCR beta sequences in a later analysis. The CMV antigen specificity of a few CMV-associated chains was confirmed through in vitro analysis.

The length of the CDR3 is 14 residues. V was clipped by 8 bases and J by 0 bases, with 11 bases between them. Germline loops: CDR1 MDHEN, CDR2 SYDVKM. Vbeta (60) and Jbeta (13) primers were used in the PCR. Sequencing was performed with immunoSEQ multiplex PCR; in TCRdb, only in-frame clones are kept and a portion is missing. The sample has more than 80,000 clones, around 78% seen once. This TCR was recovered from a man in his late teens or twenties in good health and CMV-seropositive. The chain uses TRBV28 and TRBJ1-5; possibly TRBD1 for D (5 bases). The sequenced sample consisted of PBMCs. The CDR3 loop reads CASSLTDSNQPQHF. The CDR3 DNA reads as TGTGCCAGCTCACTGACAGATAGCAATCAGCCCCAGCATTTT.